The 25 T cell receptor beta chains below all came from one sample that was sequenced in a study of breast tumors, draining lymph nodes, adjacent tissues. From the multiplex PCR reads, TCRdb called clonotypes with MiXCR, one entry per CDR3 protein. The repertoire holds about 13,000 distinct CDR3 sequences, approximately 50% seen once, with about 38% in the top ten. The sample comprised tumor-adjacent breast tissue. These receptors came from a female donor with breast cancer. Some clones in this sample may be carry-over from other donors' samples.

This clonotype has ten or more counts. With a much larger clone just one base away, this may be a read error. The chain links TRBV7-8 to TRBJ2-6; TRBD1 is a possible D gene (6 bases). Germline-derived CDR1 and CDR2 are SGHVS and FQNEAQ. The CDR3 runs 18 residues. For the CDR3, the DNA is TGTGCCAGCAGCTTAACAGGGTTGGATTTCTCTGGGGCCCACGTCCTGACTTTC. Protein sequence: CASSLTGLDFSGAHVLTF. Filled out from reference TRBV7-8 and TRBJ2-6, the complete variable domain reads GAGVSQSPRYKVAKRGQDVALRCDPISGHVSLFWYQQALGQGPEFLTYFQNEAQLDKSGLPSDRFFAERPEGSVSTLKIQRTQQEDSAVYLCASSLTGLDFSGAHVLTFGAGSRLTVL.

V usage is TRBV10-3 and J usage is TRBJ1-2; D perhaps matches TRBD1 (5 bases). Trimming stripped 7 bases from V and 1 base from J, with 13 bases between. The CDR3 length is 14 residues. CDR1 ENHRY and CDR2 SYGVKD come from the germline V gene. The CDR3 reads CAITERGGNYGYTF. CDR3 bases: TGTGCCATCACGGAGCGTGGGGGTAACTATGGCTACACCTTC.

This clonotype showed up just a few times. The chain links TRBV5-6 to TRBJ1-6; 7 bases map to TRBD1. V lost 0 bases, J lost 10 bases, and 4 bases stayed unmatched. CDR3 length: 14 residues. In germline, CDR1 is SGHDT, CDR2 YYEEEE. CDR3 region: CASSLGGGQSPLHF. In DNA, the CDR3 is TGTGCCAGCAGCTTGGGCGGGGGACAGTCACCCCTCCACTTT.

This clonotype has at least ten counts. This may be a read error, as it is one base from a much larger clone. This rearrangement joins TRBV4-1 to TRBJ2-5; D possibly corresponds to TRBD2 (6 bases). Germline assignment: CDR1 MGHRA and CDR2 YSYEKL. The CDR3 is 15 amino acids. The CDR3 here is CPSSQVGSPVETQYF. DNA of the CDR3: TGCCCCAGCAGCCAAGTCGGGAGTCCTGTGGAGACCCAGTACTTC.

This clonotype has only one observation. The chain carries TRBV20-1 and TRBJ1-4; tentatively, D is TRBD1 (5 bases). Trimming pared 0 bases from V and 6 bases from J, leaving 14 bases between. CDR1 is DFQATT, CDR2 SNEGSKA, per germline (reference sequence). There are 15 residues in the CDR3. The CDR3 DNA is TGCAGTGCTAGAGATCTGGGGAAGGGGCATGAAAAACTGTTTTTT. The encoded protein is CSARDLGKGHEKLFF.

V and J are TRBV9 and TRBJ2-7; D might be TRBD1 or TRBD2, each matching 5 bases. Trimming left V 4 bases short and J 1 base short, with 12 bases between. This CDR3 contains 14 residues. Germline V gives CDR1 SGDLS, CDR2 YYNGEE. The CDR3, as DNA: TGTGCCAGCAGCTTCGGGACGTCTTCCTACGAGCAGTACTTC. It translates to CASSFGTSSYEQYF. The complete variable domain, with remaining parts taken from reference TRBV9 and TRBJ2-7, reads DSGVTQTPKHLITATGQRVTLRCSPRSGDLSVYWYQQSLDQGLQFLIQYYNGEERAKGNILERFSAQQFPDLHSELNLSSLELGDSALYFCASSFGTSSYEQYFGPGTRLTVT.

This clonotype was picked up one time. This chain joins TRBV11-2 and TRBJ2-7, with D perhaps TRBD1 or TRBD2 (6 bases each). The CDR3 is made up of 15 amino acids. Germline CDR1 reads SGHAT; CDR2 reads FQNNGV. Trimming removed 0 bases from V and 2 bases from J, with 11 bases in between. The CDR3 protein is CASSLEWGATYEQYV. CDR3 in DNA: TGTGCCAGCAGCTTAGAATGGGGGGCTACCTACGAGCAGTACGTC.

The rearrangement uses TRBV3-1 and TRBJ1-5; D call uncertain. Trimming cost V 1 base and J 0 bases, with 7 bases left between them. The CDR3 loop spans 15 amino acids. CDR1 and CDR2 from the germline V gene are LGHDT and YNNKEL (reference sequence). The CDR3 coding sequence is TGTGCCAGCAGCCAAGGGATGCCTAGCAATCAGCCCCAGCATTTT. The encoded protein is CASSQGMPSNQPQHF.

This clonotype was observed many times. The chain has TRBV7-9 and TRBJ1-4; TRBD1 might be the D (6 bases). Germline lookup yields CDR1 SEHNR and CDR2 FQNEAQ (reference sequence). The CDR3 contains 17 residues. Trimming took 3 bases from V and 3 from J, leaving 17 bases between them. The CDR3 sequence: CASSLGIGGSSNEKLFF. DNA for the CDR3: TGTGCCAGCAGCTTGGGAATCGGGGGCTCTTCTAATGAAAAACTGTTTTTT.

J is TRBJ2-7 and V is TRBV6-6; 11 nucleotides align to TRBD2. The CDR3 covers 16 residues. V dropped 4 bases and J dropped 2; count of bases not matched to a gene: 7. Germline assignment: CDR1 MNHNY and CDR2 SVGAGI (reference sequence). CDR3 DNA: TGTGCCAGCAGTTCCTCTAGCGGGAGGTTCACCTACGAGCAGTACTTC. The encoded protein is CASSSSSGRFTYEQYF.

V gene TRBV5-1 combines with J gene TRBJ2-1; TRBD1 matches 7 bases. The CDR3 consists of 13 residues. CDR1 SGHRS and CDR2 YFSETQ come from the germline V gene. V lost 4 bases, J lost 11 bases, and 9 bases stayed unmatched. The CDR3 DNA follows: TGCGCCAGCAGCGCCGGGACAGTTAATCAGCAGTTCTTC. Its protein is CASSAGTVNQQFF.

This chain joins TRBV2 and TRBJ2-7; TRBD1 agrees at 8 bases. CDR3 length equals 15 residues. V dropped 5 bases and J dropped 2; count of bases not matched to a gene: 8. Germline V gene data show CDR1 as SNHLY and CDR2 as FYNNEI. CDR3: CASSLGTGLTYEQYF. The CDR3 DNA sequence: TGTGCCAGCAGTCTTGGGACAGGATTAACCTACGAGCAGTACTTC.

This clonotype was detected many times. The chain combines TRBV25-1 with TRBJ1-4; D is unresolved. This CDR3 is 15 amino acids long. V was cut by 3 bases and J by 3 bases, with 11 bases left in between. Germline CDR1 MGHDK, CDR2 SYGVNS. The CDR3 is CASSDSREANEKLFF. The CDR3 bases are TGTGCCAGCAGTGACTCACGGGAGGCTAATGAAAAACTGTTTTTT.

The table lists this clonotype with many counts. This may arise from a read error, as a much more abundant clone is one base away. The V gene is TRBV20-1, the J gene TRBJ2-7, with D perhaps TRBD1 (6 bases). Germline-derived CDR1 and CDR2 are DFQATT and SNEGSKA (reference sequence). This CDR3 contains 13 residues. CDR3 amino acids: CSAKGQTAYAQYF. The CDR3 DNA sequence: TGCAGTGCTAAAGGACAGACTGCCTACGCGCAGTACTTC.

This clonotype was detected ten times or more. A junction end diverges from the germline sequence, so it may reflect a read error. The chain recombines TRBV27 with TRBJ1-6; D not resolved. CDR1 MNHEY and CDR2 SMNVEV come from the germline V gene (reference sequence). This CDR3 comprises 16 residues. CDR3 amino acids: CASNLRANPINSPLHF. The CDR3 coding sequence is TGTGCCAGCAATTTAAGGGCGAATCCTATAAATTCACCCCTCCACTTT.

This clonotype was observed many times. The genes are TRBV5-5 and TRBJ1-2; 7 nucleotides align to TRBD1. Germline V gives CDR1 SGHKS, CDR2 YYEKEE (reference sequence). The CDR3 has 15 amino acids. V trimming: 4 bases; J trimming: 4 bases; junction bases outside the gene matches: 10. The CDR3 region is CASSPDRQGTYGYTF. CDR3 DNA: TGTGCCAGCAGCCCGGACCGACAGGGAACCTATGGCTACACCTTC.

In regard to this clonotype: One junction end disagrees with the germline gene, perhaps due to a read error. This chain uses TRBV7-9 with TRBJ1-6, with 7 nucleotides matching TRBD1. Germline V gives CDR1 SEHNR, CDR2 FQNEAQ (reference sequence). There are 14 residues in the CDR3. For the CDR3, the DNA is TGTGCCAGCATCCGACAGGGTAGTAATTCACCCTTCCACTTT. It yields the protein CASIRQGSNSPFHF.

In this sample, this clonotype turned up many times. The chain joins TRBV7-8 to TRBJ1-1; D unclear. Germline values: CDR1 SGHVS, CDR2 FQNEAQ. This CDR3 comprises 13 residues. V was clipped by 0 bases and J by 9 bases, with 11 bases between them. CDR3 coding DNA: TGTGCCAGCAGCTTAGCGCAAGGTGACAAAGCTTTCTTT. It codes for CASSLAQGDKAFF.

Comment on this clonotype: One junction end does not reproduce the germline sequence, and a read error may be involved. In DNA, the CDR3 is TGTGCCAGCAGCTTCGGCGGGAGGGCCTCCCACGAGCAGTACTTC. Encoded protein: CASSFGGRASHEQYF. The chain is built from TRBV7-3 and TRBJ2-7, with 9 positions matching TRBD2. The germline CDR1 and CDR2 sequences are SGHTA and FQGTGA. The CDR3 runs to 15 residues.

Sample share makes this clonotype medium-sized. DNA for the CDR3: TGTGCCAGCAGCCAAGATGCTAGCGGGAGCGGGGACGAGCAGTACTTC. Its protein is CASSQDASGSGDEQYF. The rearrangement joins TRBV4-2 to TRBJ2-7, with 10 bases identical to TRBD2. J was trimmed by 5 bases and V by 0 bases; bases with no gene match: 7. This CDR3 region has 16 residues. CDR1 LGHNA and CDR2 YNFKEQ come from the germline V gene.

The rearrangement links TRBV24-1 to TRBJ1-2, with 8 bases identical to TRBD1. Germline assignment: CDR1 KGHDR and CDR2 SFDVKD. CDR3 length equals 14 residues. The V and J ends lost 4 bases and 5 bases, in that order; junction bases with no gene match: 5. CDR3 bases: TGTGCCACCAGTGACCCGACAGGGGCGTATGGCTACACCTTC. Amino acids: CATSDPTGAYGYTF.

This clonotype was detected only a few times. The conserved phenylalanine or tryptophan is not found at the CDR3 terminus, so this likely reflects a read error. No DNA is shown, since the ends of the CDR3 on it are uncertain; the CDR3 is the one TCRdb lists. The rearrangement joins TRBV4-1 to TRBJ2-1. The length of the CDR3 is 10 amino acids, counting both ends. The germline V gene has CDR1 MGHRA and CDR2 YSYEKL. CDR3 amino acids: CASSQEGSRR.

Ten or more counts support this clonotype. The chain uses TRBV18 and TRBJ2-3; 11 nucleotides align to TRBD2. The CDR3 covers 16 residues. The V gene's germline CDR1 is KGHSH and CDR2 LQKENI. Unmatched junction bases numbered 5, after V lost 3 bases and J lost 3 bases. In DNA form, the CDR3 reads TGTGCCAGCTCACCTCGGACTAGCGGGTTGACAGATACGCAGTATTTT. This codes for CASSPRTSGLTDTQYF.

This sequence joins TRBV7-2 and TRBJ2-7, with 9 nucleotides matching TRBD2. The CDR3 covers 17 residues. Germline V gene data show CDR1 as SGHTA and CDR2 as FQGNSA. V was clipped by 1 base and J by 0 bases; unmatched bases: 7. For the CDR3, the DNA is TGTGCCAGCAGCTTAGTGACGGCGGGAGGGTCCTCCTACGAGCAGTACTTC. It yields the protein CASSLVTAGGSSYEQYF.

In this sample, this clonotype turned up a few times. The conserved phenylalanine or tryptophan normally closing the CDR3 is absent here, so this likely arose from a read error. The DNA is left out, because the CDR3 cannot be placed on it with certainty; the CDR3 is given as TCRdb lists it. The chain combines TRBV7-8 with TRBJ2-1; the table names TRBD2, a call not compared with the DNA. CDR1 and CDR2 from the germline V gene are SGHVS and FQNEAQ. The CDR3 region is 8 residues in length, termini included. The CDR3 reads CASSLKAG.